The subject of this entry is one T cell receptor beta chain. Its target antigen remains unknown. Within one base of it there is no much larger clone, and no base qualities were kept. Whole blood was collected in K2EDTA tubes by collaborating institutions according to the institutions' own protocols. Collaborator samples were shipped for TCRbeta analysis as frozen whole blood, isolated PBMCs, or DNA extracted from either sample type. The entry originates in a study of blood T cell repertoires in COVID-19 (dated by TCRdb to about 2020). For the study in its entirety: Samples from collaborators originated in the United States, Italy and Spain and spanned both the acute and convalescent phases of COVID-19. The material from the prospective study consisted of cDNA or gDNA derived from T cells, B-cell-depleted T cells, or PBMCs. The dataset comprised deeply sampled blood TCRbeta repertoires from subjects exposed to, actively infected with, or recovered from COVID-19. The repertoires were released in a freely available public database meant as a resource for research on the immune response to SARS-CoV-2. The samples were drawn from two sources: the first 160 participants of the ongoing ImmuneRACE study, and about 1,300 subjects contributed by 6 global collaborators. Nearly every sample came with metadata listing a de-identified subject ID, COVID-19 status, age in years and sex. HLA class I and class II types, where available, came from metadata supplied by the sample provider rather than from assay-based typing.

The CDR3 goes from the cysteine to the phenylalanine over 16 residues. Of the read, only the CDR3 DNA is kept; its 48 bases are in frame from base 1. V and J lose 0 bases and 3 bases, and a span of 15 bases separates them. The germline V gene (reference sequence) gives CDR1 as LNHNV and CDR2 as YYDKDF. The immunoSEQ Assay, a bias-controlled multiplex PCR, was used to amplify TCRbeta CDR3 regions from genomic DNA. As for how the authors treated the data: The number of nucleated cells in each sample was estimated by amplification of reference gene primers within the assay. Sequence reads were collapsed and filtered to measure the absolute abundance of every unique TCRbeta CDR3 rearrangement. For each sample, productive Simpson clonality was calculated as the square root of Simpson's diversity index over productive rearrangements. In TCRdb, the immuneACCESS table is reduced to in-frame sequences with V and J assigned. These tables do not hold every clone; where another copy was compared, an unresolved V gene accounts for under half, and the others remain unexplained. V, J and clone size reflect that table, while D and trimming were determined from the DNA. The sample table holds 85,000 or so clones, of which 81% were seen once. The ten largest clones represent about 45% of the sample.

Overall results and qualifications from the work: How much clinical and demographic metadata was included differed by source and by participant, and the metadata was provided uncurated.

The chain couples TRBV15 to TRBJ2-7; D gene: possibly TRBD2, on 6 matching bases. The clonotype originates from an elderly man with acute or convalescent COVID-19. The specimen was peripheral blood. CDR3 region: CATSRDLSGLYYEQYF. The nucleotides are TGTGCCACCAGCAGAGATCTAAGCGGGCTGTACTACGAGCAGTACTTC. The full variable domain, completed from the reference TRBV15 and TRBJ2-7 proteins outside the CDR3, reads DAMVIQNPRYQVTQFGKPVTLSCSQTLNHNVMYWYQQKSSQAPKLLFHYYDKDFNNEADTPDNFQSRRPNTSFCFLDIRSPGLGDTAMYLCATSRDLSGLYYEQYFGPGTRLTVT.